These T cell receptor beta chains were read from a single sample in a study of blood T cell repertoires in COVID-19. Sequencing used immunoSEQ multiplex PCR; TCRdb keeps in-frame clones, though not all of them. The table lists about 250,000 clones, roughly 86% of them singletons. Specimen: peripheral blood. The receptors here all came from a woman aged 60-75 years who had recovered from COVID-19. Both conserved end residues are part of each CDR3. Only part of the rows carry a size: once, few, many, or a class if the clone is expanded.

size: -; J: TRBJ2-5; V: TRBV4-1; CDR3: CASSPGGGETQYF
size: -; J: TRBJ2-3; V: TRBV6-4; CDR3: CASSDSSGGTGNTQYF
size: -; J: TRBJ2-2; V: TRBV10-3; CDR3: CAISPGTANTGELFF
size: -; J: TRBJ2-2; V: TRBV5-5; CDR3: CASRRVAAGGELFF
size: -; J: TRBJ1-1; V: TRBV28; CDR3: CASSLLGGQGLGAFF
size: -; J: TRBJ1-1; V: TRBV7-9; CDR3: CASSYDPWRAVNTEAFF
size: -; J: TRBJ2-2; V: TRBV5-1; CDR3: CASSLISTGELFF
size: -; J: TRBJ2-6; V: TRBV7-2; CDR3: CASSLVGVGANVLTF
size: -; J: TRBJ2-1; V: TRBV9; CDR3: CASSVARRLAGRYNEQFF
size: -; J: TRBJ2-1; V: TRBV9; CDR3: CASAIGGGRDEQFF
size: -; J: TRBJ2-2; V: TRBV7-9; CDR3: CASSRLPGGYTGELFF
size: once; J: TRBJ2-2; V: TRBV28; CDR3: CASSLPGGLGGELFF
size: -; J: TRBJ2-7; V: TRBV21-1; CDR3: CASIEGTGGDEQYF
size: -; J: TRBJ1-1; V: TRBV5-1; CDR3: CASTREMNTEAFF
size: -; J: TRBJ1-2; V: TRBV19; CDR3: CASSYGMPFYGYTF
size: -; J: TRBJ1-1; V: TRBV6-5; CDR3: CASSWGTGLNTEAFF
size: -; J: TRBJ2-7; V: TRBV6-5; CDR3: CASSTPSGNSYEQYF
size: -; J: TRBJ2-7; V: TRBV7-6; CDR3: CASSLGGVTYEQYF
size: -; J: TRBJ1-1; V: TRBV19; CDR3: CASSNLGDTEAFF
size: -; J: TRBJ1-6; V: TRBV3-1/TRBV3-2; CDR3: CASSEGANSPLHF
size: -; J: TRBJ1-1; V: TRBV3-1/TRBV3-2; CDR3: CASSQRAGGTEAFF
size: -; J: TRBJ2-7; V: TRBV7-2; CDR3: CASSWSSDPTYEQYF
size: -; J: TRBJ1-4; V: TRBV15; CDR3: CATSRDLQGGEKLFF
size: -; J: TRBJ1-1; V: TRBV7-7; CDR3: CASSRRVNTEAFF
size: -; J: TRBJ2-1; V: TRBV19; CDR3: CASSTQGLAEGNEQFF
size: -; J: TRBJ2-7; V: TRBV24-1; CDR3: CATSDSTIYEQYF
size: -; J: TRBJ1-2; V: TRBV28; CDR3: CASSLTGDGVRGYTF
size: -; J: TRBJ2-3; V: TRBV10-3; CDR3: CAITRQGIADTQYF
size: -; J: TRBJ1-2; V: TRBV6-9; CDR3: CASSPQAYTF
size: once; J: TRBJ2-1; V: TRBV28; CDR3: CASSPDYGLAHGEQFF
size: -; J: TRBJ2-3; V: TRBV7-2; CDR3: CASSLVAVPTDTQYF
size: -; J: TRBJ1-1; V: TRBV27; CDR3: CASSPQGAETEAFF
size: -; J: TRBJ2-6; V: TRBV7-9; CDR3: CASSPPALGANVLTF
size: -; J: TRBJ2-5; V: TRBV5-8; CDR3: CASSPRGRGQETQYF
size: -; J: TRBJ1-2; V: TRBV3-1/TRBV3-2; CDR3: CASSQPNRVYGYTF
size: -; J: TRBJ1-4; V: TRBV15; CDR3: CATSKTGVANEKLFF
size: -; J: TRBJ2-5; V: TRBV24-1; CDR3: CATSVTGGQETQYF
size: few; J: TRBJ1-1; V: TRBV7-2; CDR3: CASSFSGTSNTEAFF
size: few; J: TRBJ1-4; V: TRBV5-1; CDR3: CASSLVAGGERKEKLFF
size: -; J: TRBJ2-5; V: TRBV27; CDR3: CASSFLQETQYF
size: -; J: TRBJ2-7; V: TRBV5-1; CDR3: CASRPSSSSYEQYF
size: -; J: TRBJ1-2; V: TRBV5-1; CDR3: CASSLGEVANYGYTF
size: -; J: TRBJ1-5; V: TRBV3-1/TRBV3-2; CDR3: CASSPLTGAQPQHF
size: -; J: TRBJ1-1; V: TRBV19; CDR3: CASSIGTGRTEAFF
size: -; J: TRBJ2-2; V: TRBV19; CDR3: CASSIIRGPNTGELFF
size: -; J: TRBJ2-5; V: TRBV7-9; CDR3: CASSPIVAPETQYF
size: -; J: TRBJ2-1; V: TRBV24-1; CDR3: CATSDLRETGNEQFF
size: once; J: TRBJ2-3; V: TRBV27; CDR3: CASSFVQKFTDTQYF
size: -; J: TRBJ2-3; V: TRBV27; CDR3: CASSTLAGGLREQYF
size: -; J: TRBJ2-1; V: TRBV5-6; CDR3: CASSFGLAGREQFF
size: -; J: TRBJ1-4; V: TRBV11-2; CDR3: CASSLGRANEKLFF
size: -; J: TRBJ2-7; V: TRBV18; CDR3: CASSRRDRGNEQYF
size: -; J: TRBJ1-1; V: TRBV6-5; CDR3: CASSRDRETEAFF
size: once; J: TRBJ2-7; V: TRBV12-3/TRBV12-4; CDR3: CASSLYSGNEQYF